The 18 T cell receptor beta chains below were found in one sample sequenced in a study of glioma-infiltrating T cells. Amplification of TCR alpha and beta CDR3 regions from RNA used iRepertoire nested multiplex PCR. TCRdb fed the multiplex PCR reads into MiXCR, producing one record per CDR3 protein. The sample lists 400,000 or so distinct CDR3 sequences, roughly 41% occurring once. The sample taken for sequencing was glioma tissue, nonneoplastic brain tissue, or PBMCs (not recorded which). Receptors were obtained from a human donor with low-grade glioma or glioblastoma, undergoing nonglioma brain surgery, or in good health (not recorded which).

The gene calls are TRBV27 and TRBJ1-1; 8 nucleotides line up with TRBD1. CDR1 and CDR2 (germline): MNHEY, SMNVEV (reference sequence). This CDR3 is 15 amino acids long. J was trimmed by 2 bases and V by 6 bases; bases with no gene match: 8. The DNA for the CDR3 is TGTGCCAGCAGCCTGAGACAGGGGCCCAACACTGAAGCTTTCTTT. Residues: CASSLRQGPNTEAFF.

This clonotype has ten or more counts. The rearrangement links TRBV18 to TRBJ2-7; D not certain. Germline assignment: CDR1 KGHSH and CDR2 LQKENI. The length of the CDR3 is 13 residues. The germline V and J ends were trimmed by 6 bases and 3 bases, with 12 bases remaining between them. The CDR3 region has the DNA TGTGCCAGCTCGCCGACTGTAGACTACGAGCAGTACTTC. Encoded protein: CASSPTVDYEQYF. Supplemented by reference TRBV18 and TRBJ2-7, the full variable domain reads NAGVMQNPRHLVRRRGQEARLRCSPMKGHSHVYWYRQLPEEGLKFMVYLQKENIIDESGMPKERFSAEFPKEGPSILRIQQVVRGDSAAYFCASSPTVDYEQYFGPGTRLTVT.

On this clonotype: A junction boundary mismatches the germline segment, possibly from a read error. The genes are TRBV5-1 and TRBJ2-1, with D tentatively TRBD2 (5 bases). This CDR3 region has 14 residues. Germline CDR1 and CDR2: SGHRS and YFSETQ. CDR3 bases: TGTGCCAGCAGCTTGGGGAGTTGGGTCATGGAGCAGTTCTTC. It is translated as CASSLGSWVMEQFF.

V is TRBV7-2 and J is TRBJ2-7, with a weak D call TRBD1 (5 bases). CDR1 and CDR2 (germline): SGHTA, FQGNSA. The CDR3 length is 13 residues. V was clipped by 5 bases and J by 5 bases, with 13 bases between them. CDR3 region: CASSPIWGHEQYF. The CDR3 region has the DNA TGTGCCAGCAGCCCGATCTGGGGCCACGAGCAGTACTTC.

Note on this clonotype: A much larger clone is a single base away; this may be a read error. The V call is TRBV6-1, the J call TRBJ2-7; TRBD1 aligns across 7 bases. Germline V gives CDR1 MNHNS, CDR2 SASEGT. The V gene end was trimmed by 4 bases and the J gene end by 1 base; junction bases not matched to a gene: 7. This CDR3 is built from 15 residues. This CDR3 is CASSATGASSYEQYF. The CDR3 DNA sequence: TGTGCCAGCAGTGCTACAGGGGCTTCTTCCTACGAGCAGTACTTC.

The chain links TRBV28 to TRBJ1-5; the D gene is possibly TRBD1 (6 bases). Germline V gives CDR1 MDHEN, CDR2 SYDVKM. The CDR3 is 14 residues long. V lost 6 bases, J lost 0 bases, and 9 bases lay in between. The CDR3 DNA follows: TGTGCCAGCAGCCACAGGGTTAGCAATCAGCCCCAGCATTTT. This translates into CASSHRVSNQPQHF. Based on the CDR3 plus reference TRBV28 and TRBJ1-5, the full variable domain is DVKVTQSSRYLVKRTGEKVFLECVQDMDHENMFWYRQDPGLGLRLIYFSYDVKMKEKGDIPEGYSVSREKKERFSLILESASTNQTSMYLCASSHRVSNQPQHFGDGTRLSIL.

This clonotype was observed a handful of times. This chain uses TRBV11-2 with TRBJ2-1; 10 nucleotides agree with TRBD2. CDR3 size: 16 residues. The ends lost 4 bases at V and 4 bases at J; junction bases unmatched: 7. CDR1 and CDR2 from the germline V gene are SGHAT and FQNNGV. Here the CDR3 DNA reads TGTGCCAGCAGCTCACTAGCGGGGTCTGGATACAATGAGCAGTTCTTC. Protein: CASSSLAGSGYNEQFF.

The gene calls are TRBV2 and TRBJ2-1; D is ambiguous. This CDR3 has 13 amino acids. Germline CDR1 is SNHLY and CDR2 is FYNNEI. V was trimmed by 10 bases and J by 6 bases, leaving 16 bases between them. The CDR3: CATTRVLGNEQFF. The CDR3 region has the DNA TGTGCCACCACACGGGTTTTGGGCAATGAGCAGTTCTTC.

V gene TRBV13 combines with J gene TRBJ1-5; D remains ambiguous. The V gene's germline CDR1 is PRHDT and CDR2 FYEKMQ (reference sequence). The CDR3 length is 13 residues. The ends were cut back, 3 bases at V and 5 bases at J, with 8 bases in the middle. CDR3 residues: CASSFATDQPQHF. The CDR3 nucleotides read TGTGCCAGCAGCTTTGCCACCGATCAGCCCCAGCATTTT. Variable domain in full (rest from reference TRBV13 and TRBJ1-5): AAGVIQSPRHLIKEKRETATLKCYPIPRHDTVYWYQQGPGQDPQFLISFYEKMQSDKGSIPDRFSAQQFSDYHSELNMSSLELGDSALYFCASSFATDQPQHFGDGTRLSIL.

The V gene is TRBV7-2, the J gene TRBJ1-4; no definite D call. The V gene lost 1 base and the J gene lost 9 bases, with 15 bases spanning the gap. The germline V gene has CDR1 SGHTA and CDR2 FQGNSA. There are 15 residues in the CDR3. The CDR3 protein is CASSLGSSVLQKLFF. The CDR3 nucleotides read TGTGCCAGCAGCTTAGGGAGTAGTGTTCTGCAAAAACTGTTTTTT.

In this sample, this clonotype turned up a few times. V usage is TRBV15 and J usage is TRBJ2-7; 8 bases fit TRBD1. Per germline, CDR1 LNHNV and CDR2 YYDKDF (reference sequence). The junction had 5 bases not matched to a gene; V was cut back by 3 bases and J by 1 base. This CDR3 is built from 15 residues. The CDR3 protein is CATSSRDRNSYEQYF. The DNA of the CDR3 is TGTGCCACCAGCAGCCGGGACAGGAATTCCTACGAGCAGTACTTC.

Comments on this clonotype: A much larger clone sits a single nucleotide away, making a read error possible. The chain uses TRBV27 and TRBJ1-5; a possible D gene is TRBD1 (5 bases). V gave up 9 bases and J gave up 4 bases, with 13 bases separating them. Looked up from germline, CDR1 is MNHEY and CDR2 is SMNVEV (reference sequence). This CDR3 is 13 amino acids long. This CDR3 is CARRPGPNQPQHF. The CDR3 bases are TGTGCCAGGAGGCCGGGGCCTAATCAGCCCCAGCATTTT.

Note on this clonotype: It may be a read error: a sequence one base away is much more abundant. The genes are TRBV20-1 and TRBJ2-1; weak D call: TRBD1 (6 bases). The CDR3 consists of 16 residues. Germline assignment: CDR1 DFQATT and CDR2 SNEGSKA (reference sequence). CDR3 sequence reads: CSTRTSEGVRSNEQFF. In DNA form, the CDR3 reads TGCAGTACTAGAACCTCCGAGGGGGTGAGGAGCAATGAGCAGTTCTTC.

This clonotype came up a few times. This chain uses TRBV11-2 with TRBJ1-1, with D hard to call. The length of the CDR3 is 10 residues. Deletions cut 5 bases from V and 9 bases from J, with 7 bases between. The germline gives CDR1 SGHAT, CDR2 FQNNGV. CDR3 nucleotides: TGTGCCAGCAGCGCCCGGAAAGCTTTCTTT. Translating it yields CASSARKAFF.

V is TRBV27 and J is TRBJ2-1, with TRBD2 identical over 8 bases. The CDR3 covers 16 residues. V lost 7 bases, J lost 3 bases, and 11 bases stayed unmatched. Germline CDR1 reads MNHEY; CDR2 reads SMNVEV (reference sequence). For the CDR3, the DNA is TGTGCCAGCAATCCATTAGCGGGATACAACTACAATGAGCAGTTCTTC. Encoded protein: CASNPLAGYNYNEQFF.

The rearrangement uses TRBV7-2 and TRBJ1-5, with D tentatively TRBD1 (6 bases). The CDR3 runs to 16 residues. V was shortened by 5 bases and J by 1 base, with 15 bases between the two germline ends. Germline CDR1 and CDR2: SGHTA and FQGNSA. CDR3 nucleotides: TGTGCCAGCAGCCCGCGGGGGGGGCGGAGCAATCAGCCCCAGCATTTT. It specifies CASSPRGGRSNQPQHF.

This clonotype was counted only a few times. The chain is built from TRBV20-1 and TRBJ2-5; 8 positions agree with TRBD2. Germline lookup yields CDR1 DFQATT and CDR2 SNEGSKA (reference sequence). This CDR3 has 15 amino acids. J was trimmed by 4 bases and V by 6 bases; bases with no gene match: 13. CDR3 amino acids: CSAEMPTSARETQYF. The CDR3 DNA follows: TGCAGTGCCGAGATGCCGACTAGCGCGCGAGAGACCCAGTACTTC.

The chain carries TRBV6-2 or TRBV6-3 and TRBJ2-7; 8 nucleotides align to TRBD1. CDR1 and CDR2 from the germline V gene are MNHEY and SVGEGT. J was trimmed by 3 bases and V by 3 bases; bases with no gene match: 4. CDR3 size: 14 residues. CDR3 residues: CASSYSGTGYEQYF. The CDR3 region has the DNA TGTGCCAGCAGTTATTCAGGGACAGGCTACGAGCAGTACTTC.